This T cell receptor (beta chain) emerged from a study of brain T cells in children with intractable seizures. General study results and limits: Patients' HCMV serostatus was unknown; virus specificity rests on CDR3 similarity alone. Pre-surgery blood may have been undersampled, hiding some clones.

V was clipped by 3 bases and J by 2 bases, with 16 bases between them. The CDR3 totals 16 residues. Germline CDR1 reads MNHEY; CDR2 reads SMNVEV (reference sequence). As to time point: blood from clinic visit 5 months post-surgery; TSC patient then seizure free. Sequencing was limited to surgery cases with top T cell transcript signatures in brain tissue. Pre-surgery treatment included at least one anti-epileptic drug. About this clone: Its antigen is not identified.

Profiling relied on immunoSEQ multiplex PCR, and the TCRdb table lists in-frame clones only, not all of them. Of about 340,000 clones in the sample, about 93% are singletons; the top ten hold approximately 5%. This TCR came from a boy in the first two years of life with tuberous sclerosis and intractable seizures. Sample: peripheral blood, taken roughly 5 months after surgery. The chain is built from TRBV27 and TRBJ2-5; D might be TRBD2 (5 bases). CDR3: CASSFLAGIGQETQYF. The CDR3 bases are TGTGCCAGCAGTTTCCTGGCCGGGATCGGGCAAGAGACCCAGTACTTC.